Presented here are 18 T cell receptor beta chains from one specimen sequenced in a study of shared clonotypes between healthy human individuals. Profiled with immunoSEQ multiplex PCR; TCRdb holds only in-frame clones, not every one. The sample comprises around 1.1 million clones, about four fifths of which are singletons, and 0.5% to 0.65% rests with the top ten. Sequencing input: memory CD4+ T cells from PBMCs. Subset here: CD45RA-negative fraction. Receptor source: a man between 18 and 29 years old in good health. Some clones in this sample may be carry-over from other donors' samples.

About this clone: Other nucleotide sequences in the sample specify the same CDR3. The CDR3 DNA is TGTGCCAGCAGTTACCGGGCTCCAGAGACCCAGTACTTC. Amino acids: CASSYRAPETQYF. V gene TRBV6-5 combines with J gene TRBJ2-5; D is undetermined. The V gene's germline CDR1 is MNHEY and CDR2 SVGAGI. The CDR3 sequence is 13 residues long. V was pared by 2 bases and J by 4 bases, with 8 bases between.

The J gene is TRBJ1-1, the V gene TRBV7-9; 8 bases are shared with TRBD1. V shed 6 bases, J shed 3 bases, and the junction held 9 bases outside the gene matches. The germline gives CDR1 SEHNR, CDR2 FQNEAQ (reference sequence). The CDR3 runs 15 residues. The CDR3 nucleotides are TGTGCCAGCAGACCGAGGGACAGGCTGGACACTGAAGCTTTCTTT. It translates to CASRPRDRLDTEAFF.

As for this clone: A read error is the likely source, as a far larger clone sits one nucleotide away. The chain's CDR3 is CASSASGSYGQYF. CDR3 bases: TGTGCCAGCAGCGCTAGCGGATCGTACGGGCAGTACTTC. The V gene is TRBV6-5, the J gene TRBJ2-7, with 7 bases identical to TRBD2. Germline assignment: CDR1 MNHEY and CDR2 SVGAGI. The CDR3 extends over 13 amino acids.

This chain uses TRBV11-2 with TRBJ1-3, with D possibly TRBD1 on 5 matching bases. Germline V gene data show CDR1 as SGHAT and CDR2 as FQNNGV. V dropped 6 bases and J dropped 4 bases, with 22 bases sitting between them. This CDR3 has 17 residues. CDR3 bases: TGTGCCAGCAGGGGGACGACGGGGCGACCTGGGGGAAACACCATATATTTT. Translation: CASRGTTGRPGGNTIYF.

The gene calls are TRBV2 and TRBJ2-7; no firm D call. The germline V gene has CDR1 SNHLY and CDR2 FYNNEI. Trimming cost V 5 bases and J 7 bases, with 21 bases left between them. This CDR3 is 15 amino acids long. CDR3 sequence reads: CASSPRTPGLGEQYF. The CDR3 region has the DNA TGTGCCAGCAGTCCACGCACCCCCGGGTTGGGGGAGCAGTACTTC.

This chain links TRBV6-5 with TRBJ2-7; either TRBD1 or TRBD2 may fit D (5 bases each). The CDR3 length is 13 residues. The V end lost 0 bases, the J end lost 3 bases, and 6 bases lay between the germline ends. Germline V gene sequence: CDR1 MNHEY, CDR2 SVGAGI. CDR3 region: CASSYSGDYEQYF. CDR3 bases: TGTGCCAGCAGTTACTCGGGGGACTACGAGCAGTACTTC.

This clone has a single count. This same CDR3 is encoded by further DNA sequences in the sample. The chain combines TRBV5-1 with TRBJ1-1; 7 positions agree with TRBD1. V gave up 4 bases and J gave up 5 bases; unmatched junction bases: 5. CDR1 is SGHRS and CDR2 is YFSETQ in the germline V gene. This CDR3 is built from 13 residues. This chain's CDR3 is CASSAQGNTEAFF. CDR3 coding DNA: TGCGCCAGCAGCGCACAGGGGAATACTGAAGCTTTCTTT.

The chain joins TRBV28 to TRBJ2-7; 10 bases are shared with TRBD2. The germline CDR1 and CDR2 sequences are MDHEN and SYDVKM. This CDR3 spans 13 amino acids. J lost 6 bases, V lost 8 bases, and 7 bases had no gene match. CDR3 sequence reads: CASHSGRRGEQYF. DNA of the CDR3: TGTGCCAGCCATAGCGGGAGGAGGGGCGAGCAGTACTTC.

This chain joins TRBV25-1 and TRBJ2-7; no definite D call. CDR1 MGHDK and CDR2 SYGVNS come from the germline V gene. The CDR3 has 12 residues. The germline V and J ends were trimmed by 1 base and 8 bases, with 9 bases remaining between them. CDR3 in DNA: TGTGCCAGCAGTGAATGGTGGGGAAAGCAGTACTTC. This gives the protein CASSEWWGKQYF.

In DNA, the CDR3 is TGTGCCAGCACCAAAGTGCCAGCGGGAGAAACCGGGGAGCTGTTTTTT. Protein sequence: CASTKVPAGETGELFF. The chain uses TRBV7-3 and TRBJ2-2; 8 bases map to TRBD2. CDR1 and CDR2 (germline): SGHTA, FQGTGA. The CDR3 contains 16 residues. Trimming removed 7 bases from V and 5 bases from J; junction bases left unmatched: 12.

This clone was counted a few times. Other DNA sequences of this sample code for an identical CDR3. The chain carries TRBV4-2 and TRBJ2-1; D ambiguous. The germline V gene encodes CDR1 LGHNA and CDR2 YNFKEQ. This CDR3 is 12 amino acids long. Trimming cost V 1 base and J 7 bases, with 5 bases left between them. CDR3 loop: CASSQVRNEQFF. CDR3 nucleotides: TGTGCCAGCAGCCAAGTTAGAAATGAGCAGTTCTTC.

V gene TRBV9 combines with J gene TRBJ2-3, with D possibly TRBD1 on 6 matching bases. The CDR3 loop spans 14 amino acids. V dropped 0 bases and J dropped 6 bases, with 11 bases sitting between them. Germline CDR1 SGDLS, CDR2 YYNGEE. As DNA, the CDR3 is TGTGCCAGCAGCGTAGGACAGGTTGGTGATACGCAGTATTTT. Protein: CASSVGQVGDTQYF.

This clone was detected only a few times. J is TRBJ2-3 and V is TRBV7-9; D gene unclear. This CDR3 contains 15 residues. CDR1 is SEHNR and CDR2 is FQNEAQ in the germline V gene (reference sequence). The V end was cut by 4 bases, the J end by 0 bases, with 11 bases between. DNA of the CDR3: TGTGCCAGCAGCTCGCGACTGGAGAGCACAGATACGCAGTATTTT. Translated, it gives CASSSRLESTDTQYF.

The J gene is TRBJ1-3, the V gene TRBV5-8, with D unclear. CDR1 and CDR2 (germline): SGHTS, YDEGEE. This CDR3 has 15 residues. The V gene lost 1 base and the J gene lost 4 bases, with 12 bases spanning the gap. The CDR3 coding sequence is TGTGCCAGCAGCTTGCTTTTGATGGAAGGAAACACCATATATTTT. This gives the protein CASSLLLMEGNTIYF.

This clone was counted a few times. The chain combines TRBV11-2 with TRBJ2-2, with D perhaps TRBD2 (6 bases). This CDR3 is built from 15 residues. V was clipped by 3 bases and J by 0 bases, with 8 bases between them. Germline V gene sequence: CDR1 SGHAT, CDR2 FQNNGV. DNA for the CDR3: TGTGCCAGCAGCTTGTGGACTACGAACACCGGGGAGCTGTTTTTT. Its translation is CASSLWTTNTGELFF.

CDR3 in DNA: TGTGCCAGCAGTCAGACAGGGGGCGCGGTAACTGAAGCTTTCTTT. Its protein product is CASSQTGGAVTEAFF. The rearrangement joins TRBV28 to TRBJ1-1, with 10 bases aligning to TRBD1. Unmatched junction bases numbered 8, after V lost 5 bases and J lost 5 bases. The CDR3 is 15 residues long. Germline lookup yields CDR1 MDHEN and CDR2 SYDVKM.

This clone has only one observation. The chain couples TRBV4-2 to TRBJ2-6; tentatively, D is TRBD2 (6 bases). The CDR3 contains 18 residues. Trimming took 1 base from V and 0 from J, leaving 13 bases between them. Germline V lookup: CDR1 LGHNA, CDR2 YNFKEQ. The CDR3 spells CASSQVGGPSSGANVLTF. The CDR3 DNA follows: TGTGCCAGCAGCCAAGTGGGGGGACCCTCCTCTGGGGCCAACGTCCTGACTTTC.

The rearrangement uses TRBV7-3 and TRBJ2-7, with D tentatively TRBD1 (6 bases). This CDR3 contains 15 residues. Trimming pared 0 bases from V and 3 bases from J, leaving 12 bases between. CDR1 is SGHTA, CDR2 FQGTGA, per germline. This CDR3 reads CASSLTSGAGYEQYF. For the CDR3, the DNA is TGTGCCAGCAGCTTAACGTCAGGGGCTGGCTACGAGCAGTACTTC.